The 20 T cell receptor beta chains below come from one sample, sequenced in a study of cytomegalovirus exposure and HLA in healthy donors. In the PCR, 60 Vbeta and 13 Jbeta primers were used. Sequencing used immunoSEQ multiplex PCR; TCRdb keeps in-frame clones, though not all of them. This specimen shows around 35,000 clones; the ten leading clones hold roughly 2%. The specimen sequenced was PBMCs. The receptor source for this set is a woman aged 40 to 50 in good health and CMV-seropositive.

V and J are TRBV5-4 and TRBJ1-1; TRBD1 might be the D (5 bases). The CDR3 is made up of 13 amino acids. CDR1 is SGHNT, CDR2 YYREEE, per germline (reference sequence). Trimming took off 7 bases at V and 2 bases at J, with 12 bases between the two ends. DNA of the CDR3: TGTGCCAGCTGGGGGACTTCCAACACTGAAGCTTTCTTT. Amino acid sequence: CASWGTSNTEAFF.

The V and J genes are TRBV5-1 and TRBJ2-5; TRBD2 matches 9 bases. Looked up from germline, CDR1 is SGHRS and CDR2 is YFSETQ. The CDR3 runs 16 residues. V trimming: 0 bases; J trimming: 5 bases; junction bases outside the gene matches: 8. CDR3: CASSLGGTSLWETQYF. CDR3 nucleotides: TGCGCCAGCAGCTTGGGGGGGACTAGCTTGTGGGAGACCCAGTACTTC.

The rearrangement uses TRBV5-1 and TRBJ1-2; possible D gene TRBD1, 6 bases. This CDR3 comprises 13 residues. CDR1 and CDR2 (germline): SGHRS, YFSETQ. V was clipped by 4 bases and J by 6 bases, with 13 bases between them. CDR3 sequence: CASSPQGIDGYTF. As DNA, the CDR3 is TGCGCCAGCAGCCCGCAGGGGATCGATGGCTACACCTTC.

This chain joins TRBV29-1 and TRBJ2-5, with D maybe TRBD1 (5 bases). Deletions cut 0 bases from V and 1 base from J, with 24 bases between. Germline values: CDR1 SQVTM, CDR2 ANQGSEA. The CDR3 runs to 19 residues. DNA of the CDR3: TGCAGCGTTGAAGACCCCAGGGAAGTAAAGGGAATAAGCCAAGAGACCCAGTACTTC. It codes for CSVEDPREVKGISQETQYF.

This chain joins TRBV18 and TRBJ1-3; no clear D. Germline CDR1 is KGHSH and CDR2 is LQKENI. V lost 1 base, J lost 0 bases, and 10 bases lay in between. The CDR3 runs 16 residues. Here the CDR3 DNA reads TGTGCCAGCTCACCACAGCAGGTGAGCTCTGGAAACACCATATATTTT. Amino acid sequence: CASSPQQVSSGNTIYF.

CDR3 bases: TGTGCCTGGGGTCGGGACAGGGGGCTCAATGAGCAGTTCTTC. This codes for CAWGRDRGLNEQFF. This chain connects TRBV30 to TRBJ2-1; 12 bases are a match to TRBD1. The V gene end was trimmed by 5 bases and the J gene end by 6 bases; junction bases not matched to a gene: 5. The CDR3 is made up of 14 amino acids. The germline V gene has CDR1 GTSNPN and CDR2 SVGIG (reference sequence).

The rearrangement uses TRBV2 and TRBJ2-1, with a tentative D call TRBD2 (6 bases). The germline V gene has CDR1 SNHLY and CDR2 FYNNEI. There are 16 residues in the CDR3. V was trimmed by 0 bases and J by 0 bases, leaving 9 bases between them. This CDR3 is CASSEARRASYNEQFF. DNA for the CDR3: TGTGCCAGCAGTGAAGCCCGGAGGGCCTCCTACAATGAGCAGTTCTTC.

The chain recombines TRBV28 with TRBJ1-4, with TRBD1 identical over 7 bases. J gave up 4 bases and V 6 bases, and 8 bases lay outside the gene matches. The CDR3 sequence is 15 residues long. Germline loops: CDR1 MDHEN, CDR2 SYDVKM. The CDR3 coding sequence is TGTGCCAGCAGCGACAGGGCTTGGGGTAATGAAAAACTGTTTTTT. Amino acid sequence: CASSDRAWGNEKLFF.

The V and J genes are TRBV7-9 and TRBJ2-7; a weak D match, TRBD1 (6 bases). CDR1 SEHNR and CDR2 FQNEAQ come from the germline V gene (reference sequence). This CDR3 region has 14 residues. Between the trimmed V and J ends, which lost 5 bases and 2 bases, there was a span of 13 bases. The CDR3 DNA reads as TGTGCCAGCAGCCTCTGGACAGAGGCCTACGAGCAGTACTTC. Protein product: CASSLWTEAYEQYF.

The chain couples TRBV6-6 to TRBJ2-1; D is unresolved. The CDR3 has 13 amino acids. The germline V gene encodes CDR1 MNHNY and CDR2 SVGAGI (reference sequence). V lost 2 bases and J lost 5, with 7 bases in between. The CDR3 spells CASSYSSDNEQFF. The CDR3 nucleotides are TGTGCCAGCAGTTACAGCAGCGACAATGAGCAGTTCTTC.

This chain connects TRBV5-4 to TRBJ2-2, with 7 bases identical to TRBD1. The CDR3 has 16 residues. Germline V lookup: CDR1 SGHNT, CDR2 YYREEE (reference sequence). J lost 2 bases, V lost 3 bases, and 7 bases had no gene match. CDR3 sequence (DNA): TGTGCCAGCAGCTCCGCCGGGACAGCAAACACCGGGGAGCTGTTTTTT. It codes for CASSSAGTANTGELFF.

The CDR3: CASSMIRTGIHEQYF. CDR3 bases: TGTGCCAGTAGTATGATCCGGACAGGGATTCACGAGCAGTACTTC. The V gene is TRBV19, the J gene TRBJ2-7; 8 nucleotides line up with TRBD1. The CDR3 loop spans 15 amino acids. Trimming removed 3 bases from V and 5 bases from J; junction bases left unmatched: 9. Looked up from germline, CDR1 is LNHDA and CDR2 is SQIVND (reference sequence).

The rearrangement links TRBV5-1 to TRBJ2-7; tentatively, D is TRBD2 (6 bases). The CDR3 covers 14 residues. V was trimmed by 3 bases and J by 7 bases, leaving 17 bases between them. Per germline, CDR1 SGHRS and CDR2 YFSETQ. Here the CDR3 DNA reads TGCGCCAGCAGCTCGGGCACTTTTAGCGGAGAGCAGTACTTC. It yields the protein CASSSGTFSGEQYF.

CDR3 in amino acids: CASSPGGGLAGSDTQYF. The CDR3 nucleotides are TGTGCCAGCAGCCCCGGGGGGGGACTAGCGGGATCGGATACGCAGTATTTT. V usage is TRBV7-2 and J usage is TRBJ2-3, with TRBD2 matching over 13 bases. Germline lookup yields CDR1 SGHTA and CDR2 FQGNSA. J lost 6 bases, V lost 5 bases, and 11 bases had no gene match. This CDR3 is 17 amino acids long.

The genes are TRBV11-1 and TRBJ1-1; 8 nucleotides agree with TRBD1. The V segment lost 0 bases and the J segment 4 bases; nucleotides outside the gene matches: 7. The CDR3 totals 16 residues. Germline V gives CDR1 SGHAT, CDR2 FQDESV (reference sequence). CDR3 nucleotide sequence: TGTGCCAGCAGCTTAGCATGGACAGGGAAGGGCACTGAAGCTTTCTTT. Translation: CASSLAWTGKGTEAFF.

CDR3 residues: CASSPRGGGPQETQYF. As DNA, the CDR3 is TGTGCCAGCTCACCCCGGGGGGGAGGCCCCCAGGAGACCCAGTACTTC. The rearrangement joins TRBV18 to TRBJ2-5, with 8 bases aligning to TRBD2. With V trimmed by 3 bases and J by 5 bases, 11 bases remained unmatched. Germline CDR1 is KGHSH and CDR2 is LQKENI. This CDR3 contains 16 residues.

The CDR3 loop reads CASSQGTAGWETQYF. The CDR3, as DNA: TGCGCCAGCAGCCAAGGCACGGCAGGGTGGGAGACCCAGTACTTC. This chain uses TRBV4-1 with TRBJ2-5; a weak D match, TRBD1 (5 bases). V was shortened by 1 base and J by 5 bases, with 14 bases between the two germline ends. Germline-derived CDR1 and CDR2 are MGHRA and YSYEKL. This CDR3 spans 15 amino acids.

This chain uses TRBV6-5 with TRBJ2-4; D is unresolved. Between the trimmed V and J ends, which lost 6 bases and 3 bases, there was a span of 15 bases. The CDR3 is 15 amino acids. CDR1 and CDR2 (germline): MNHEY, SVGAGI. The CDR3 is CASRTRSVGKNIQYF. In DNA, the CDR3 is TGTGCCAGCAGAACCAGGTCTGTTGGCAAAAACATTCAGTACTTC.

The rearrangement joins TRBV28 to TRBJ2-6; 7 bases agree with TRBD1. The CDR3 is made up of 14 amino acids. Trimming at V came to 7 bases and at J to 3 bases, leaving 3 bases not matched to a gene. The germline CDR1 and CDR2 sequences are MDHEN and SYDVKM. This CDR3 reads CASTDRVGANVLTF. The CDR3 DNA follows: TGTGCCAGCACCGACAGGGTTGGGGCCAACGTCCTGACTTTC.

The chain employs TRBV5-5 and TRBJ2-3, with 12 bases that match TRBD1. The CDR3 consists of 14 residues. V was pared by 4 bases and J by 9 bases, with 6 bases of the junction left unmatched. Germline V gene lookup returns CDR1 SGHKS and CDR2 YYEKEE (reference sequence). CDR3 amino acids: CASSRGTGGDTQYF. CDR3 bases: TGTGCCAGCAGCAGGGGGACAGGGGGCGACACGCAGTATTTT.